This passage covers 2 T cell receptor beta chains from one sample sequenced in a study of CD8+CD57+ T cells in acquired aplastic anemia. The TCR beta profiling, which covered VDJ combination and CDR3 sequence, was carried out using genomic DNA as the template. Via MiXCR, TCRdb re-called the reads, giving one row per CDR3 protein. Of approximately 260,000 distinct CDR3 sequences listed, approximately 82% are singletons. Sequenced patients had shown CD8+CD57+ cell expansion by flow cytometry. The sample taken for sequencing was sorted CD4+, CD8+, or CD8+CD57+ T cells (not recorded which) from PBMCs. The source of these receptors is a human donor with aplastic anemia.

V usage is TRBV5-6 and J usage is TRBJ2-1; D ambiguous. This CDR3 region has 16 residues. With 0 bases removed from V and 8 bases from J, the gap between germline ends came to 18 bases. Germline CDR1 and CDR2: SGHDT and YYEEEE. The CDR3 here is CASSLAAGSCQDEQFF. CDR3 in DNA: TGTGCCAGCAGCTTGGCCGCAGGAAGCTGTCAGGATGAGCAGTTCTTC.

As concerns this clonotype: Relative to the germline gene, one junction end is altered; a read error may explain this. The J gene is TRBJ1-1, the V gene TRBV19, with D perhaps matching TRBD1 (6 bases). The CDR3 runs to 13 residues. Looked up from germline, CDR1 is LNHDA and CDR2 is SQIVND (reference sequence). In nucleotides, the CDR3 is TGTGCCAGTAGTATAGCTGGGGACACCGAAGATTTCTTT. As protein: CASSIAGDTEDFF.